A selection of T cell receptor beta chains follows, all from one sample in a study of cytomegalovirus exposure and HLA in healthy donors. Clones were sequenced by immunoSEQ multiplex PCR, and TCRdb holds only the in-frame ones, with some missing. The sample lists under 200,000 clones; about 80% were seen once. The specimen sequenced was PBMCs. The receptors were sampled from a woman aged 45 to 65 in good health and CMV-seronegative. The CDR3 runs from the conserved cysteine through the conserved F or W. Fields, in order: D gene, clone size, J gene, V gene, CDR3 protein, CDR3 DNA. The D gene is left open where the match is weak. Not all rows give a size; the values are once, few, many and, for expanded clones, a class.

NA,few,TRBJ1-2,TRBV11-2,CASSLFQRNGYTF,TGTGCCAGCAGCTTATTCCAGCGTAATGGCTACACCTTC
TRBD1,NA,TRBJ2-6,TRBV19,CASSIGQGASRGANVLTF,TGTGCCAGTAGTATAGGGCAGGGGGCTTCACGTGGGGCCAACGTCCTGACTTTC
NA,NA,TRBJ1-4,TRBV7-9,CASSPRGGAVNEKLFF,TGTGCCAGCAGCCCTAGAGGAGGGGCCGTTAATGAAAAACTGTTTTTT
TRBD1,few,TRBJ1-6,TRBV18,CASSGTGDSPLHF,TGTGCCAGCTCAGGGACAGGGGATTCACCCCTCCACTTT
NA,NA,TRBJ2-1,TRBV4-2,CASSQDTGNEQFF,TGTGCCAGCAGCCAAGATACCGGCAATGAGCAGTTCTTC
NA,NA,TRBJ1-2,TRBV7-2,CASSLVVQATANYGYTF,TGTGCCAGCAGCTTAGTGGTACAGGCAACGGCTAACTATGGCTACACCTTC
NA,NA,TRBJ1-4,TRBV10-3,CAISDYPNGGEKLFF,TGTGCCATCAGTGATTACCCGAACGGAGGTGAAAAACTGTTTTTT
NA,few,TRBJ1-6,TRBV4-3,CASSQEGGESFSPLHF,TGCGCCAGCAGCCAAGAGGGGGGGGAGAGTTTTTCACCCCTCCACTTT
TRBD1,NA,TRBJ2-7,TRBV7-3,CASSRDSLSYEQYF,TGTGCCAGCAGCCGGGACAGCCTCTCCTACGAGCAGTACTTC
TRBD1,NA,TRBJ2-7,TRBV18,CASSPPGTGSYEQYF,TGTGCCAGCTCACCACCGGGGACAGGGTCCTACGAGCAGTACTTC
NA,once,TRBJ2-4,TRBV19,CASSIAGPGRRNIQYF,TGTGCCAGTAGTATCGCGGGCCCTGGTAGGAGAAACATTCAGTACTTC
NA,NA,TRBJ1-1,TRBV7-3,CASSLMSGDTEAFF,TGTGCCAGCAGCTTAATGTCAGGGGACACTGAAGCTTTCTTT
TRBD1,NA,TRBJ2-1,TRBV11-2,CASSSQDRYNEQFF,TGTGCCAGCAGCTCCCAGGACAGGTACAATGAGCAGTTCTTC
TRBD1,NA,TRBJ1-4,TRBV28,CASSRGGQKAATNEKLFF,TGTGCCAGCAGTCGTGGGGGACAGAAAGCAGCAACTAATGAAAAACTGTTTTTT
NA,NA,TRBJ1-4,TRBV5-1,CASRPRGWTNEKLFF,TGCGCCAGCCGACCCAGGGGTTGGACTAATGAAAAACTGTTTTTT
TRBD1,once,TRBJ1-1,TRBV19,CASVTGGTHTEAFF,TGTGCCAGTGTGACAGGGGGCACTCACACTGAAGCTTTCTTT
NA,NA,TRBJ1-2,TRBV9,CASSERVTGSYGYTF,TGTGCCAGCAGCGAGAGAGTTACAGGCTCCTATGGCTACACCTTC
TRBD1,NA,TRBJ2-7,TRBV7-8,CASSWGQAREQYF,TGTGCCAGCAGCTGGGGACAGGCGCGGGAGCAGTACTTC
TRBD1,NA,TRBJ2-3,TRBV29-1,CSVDTGGTDTQYF,TGCAGCGTGGATACAGGGGGCACAGATACGCAGTATTTT
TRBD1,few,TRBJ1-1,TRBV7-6,CASSGTANTEAFF,TGTGCCAGCAGTGGGACAGCGAACACTGAAGCTTTCTTT
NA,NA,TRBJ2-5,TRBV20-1,CSARGRETQYF,TGCAGTGCGCGGGGGCGAGAGACCCAGTACTTC
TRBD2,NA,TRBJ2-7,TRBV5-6,CASSLGLAGGSYEQYF,TGTGCCAGCAGCTTAGGACTAGCGGGAGGCTCGTACGAGCAGTACTTC
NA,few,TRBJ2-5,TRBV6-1,CASTGSQETQYF,TGTGCCAGCACCGGGTCCCAAGAGACCCAGTACTTC
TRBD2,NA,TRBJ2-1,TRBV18,CASSPEPAGGNEQFF,TGTGCCAGCTCACCTGAGCCGGCGGGGGGCAATGAGCAGTTCTTC
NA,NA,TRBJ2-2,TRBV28,CASSSGAQGRGELFF,TGTGCCAGCAGTTCCGGGGCCCAGGGGCGGGGGGAGCTGTTTTTT
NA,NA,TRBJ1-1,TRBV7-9,CASSLARQVRVEAFF,TGTGCCAGCAGCTTAGCGCGCCAGGTCAGGGTTGAAGCTTTCTTT
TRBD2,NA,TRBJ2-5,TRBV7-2,CASSPAGVETQYF,TGTGCCAGCAGTCCAGCGGGAGTTGAGACCCAGTACTTC
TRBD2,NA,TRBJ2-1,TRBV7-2,CASSLSSGSYNEQFF,TGTGCCAGCAGCTTATCTAGCGGGAGTTACAATGAGCAGTTCTTC
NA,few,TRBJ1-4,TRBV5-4,CASSPGTVEEKLFF,TGTGCCAGCAGCCCCGGGACTGTAGAGGAAAAACTGTTTTTT
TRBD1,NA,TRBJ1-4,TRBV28,CASSPDREREKLFF,TGTGCCAGCAGTCCAGACAGGGAAAGGGAAAAACTGTTTTTT
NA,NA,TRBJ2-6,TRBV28,CASSTPGAGANVLTF,TGTGCCAGCAGTACCCCCGGGGCTGGGGCCAACGTCCTGACTTTC
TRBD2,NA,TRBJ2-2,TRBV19,CASSTRTSGERITGELFF,TGTGCCAGTAGTACCCGGACTAGCGGGGAGAGGATCACCGGGGAGCTGTTTTTT
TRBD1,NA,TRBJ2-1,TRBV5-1,CASSFGDRSTNEQFF,TGCGCCAGCAGCTTTGGGGACAGGAGTACCAATGAGCAGTTCTTC
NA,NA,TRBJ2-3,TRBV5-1,CASSLDSTSRGVPQYF,TGCGCCAGCAGCTTGGATAGTACCTCTCGCGGGGTGCCGCAGTATTTT
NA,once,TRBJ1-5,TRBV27,CASSSGGSAQHF,TGTGCCAGCAGTTCCGGAGGATCGGCCCAGCATTTT
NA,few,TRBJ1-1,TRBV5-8,CASSQDLGGSGEAFF,TGCGCCAGCAGCCAAGATTTAGGAGGGAGTGGAGAAGCTTTCTTT
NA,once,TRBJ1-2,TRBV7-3,CASSLGGDYGYTF,TGTGCCAGCAGCTTGGGGGGGGACTATGGCTACACCTTC
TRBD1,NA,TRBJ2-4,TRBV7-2,CASRQPGQKGSVGIQYF,TGTGCCAGCAGGCAACCGGGACAGAAGGGATCCGTGGGCATTCAGTACTTC
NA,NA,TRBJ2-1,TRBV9,CASSGWRGPDEQFF,TGTGCCAGCAGCGGGTGGCGGGGGCCCGATGAGCAGTTCTTC
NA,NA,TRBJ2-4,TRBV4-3,CASSQGRGTKNIQYF,TGCGCCAGCAGCCAAGGCCGGGGGACCAAAAACATTCAGTACTTC
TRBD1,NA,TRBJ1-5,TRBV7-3,CASSSDRGFSNQPQHF,TGTGCCAGCAGCTCAGACAGGGGTTTTAGCAATCAGCCCCAGCATTTT
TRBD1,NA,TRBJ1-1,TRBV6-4,CASSPQGRPSKMNTEAFF,TGTGCCAGCAGTCCACAGGGGCGCCCCTCCAAGATGAACACTGAAGCTTTCTTT
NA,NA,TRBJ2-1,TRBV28,CASSLLSRDSTSSYNEQFF,TGTGCCAGCAGTTTGCTTTCCCGGGACTCCACCAGCTCCTACAATGAGCAGTTCTTC
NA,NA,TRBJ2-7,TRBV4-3,CASSQDWAGAYEQYF,TGCGCCAGCAGCCAAGATTGGGCAGGGGCCTACGAGCAGTACTTC
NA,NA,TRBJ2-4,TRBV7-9,CASSPREEVNIQYF,TGTGCCAGCAGTCCCCGGGAAGAGGTAAACATTCAGTACTTC
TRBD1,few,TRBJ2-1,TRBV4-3,CASSQWTGTGGNEQFF,TGCGCCAGCAGCCAATGGACCGGGACAGGGGGCAATGAGCAGTTCTTC
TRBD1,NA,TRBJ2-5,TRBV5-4,CASSLGGQPVETQYF,TGTGCCAGCAGCTTGGGGGGACAGCCTGTGGAGACCCAGTACTTC
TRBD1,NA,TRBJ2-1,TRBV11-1,CASSQNRGLDNEQFF,TGTGCCAGCAGCCAAAACAGGGGGCTCGACAATGAGCAGTTCTTC
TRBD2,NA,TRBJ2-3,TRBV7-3,CASRGGRLGTDTQYF,TGTGCCAGCAGAGGCGGGAGATTGGGTACAGATACGCAGTATTTT
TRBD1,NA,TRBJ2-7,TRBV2,CASSSDRDLYEQYF,TGTGCCAGCTCATCGGACAGGGATCTTTACGAGCAGTACTTC
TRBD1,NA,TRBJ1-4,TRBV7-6,CASSLAGQGQEKLFF,TGTGCCAGCAGCTTAGCGGGACAGGGCCAGGAAAAACTGTTTTTT
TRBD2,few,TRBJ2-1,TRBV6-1,CASSAPGLVGNEQFF,TGTGCCAGCAGTGCCCCGGGACTAGTAGGCAATGAGCAGTTCTTC